A selection of T cell receptor beta chains follows, all from one sample in a study of T cell repertoires in ileal Crohn's disease. Only in-frame clones appear in the TCRdb table, and some are missing; sequencing was by immunoSEQ multiplex PCR. The sample has 9,000 to 13,000 clones, approximately 72% seen once. Sequenced: ileal tissue. The receptors here all came from an adult with Crohn's disease. Both conserved end residues are part of each CDR3.

len	v_gene	j_gene	CDR3aa
12	TRBV28	TRBJ2-5	CASSSNTETQYF
13	TRBV6-4	TRBJ1-2	CASSHTGLDGYTF
13	TRBV15	TRBJ1-3	CATSLLSGNTIYF
15	TRBV4-3	TRBJ1-1	CASSLLRAQGAEAFF
17	TRBV9	TRBJ2-6	CASSPLDWGAGANVLTF
16	TRBV4-3	TRBJ2-6	CASSQDGGAGANVLTF
13	TRBV11-2	TRBJ1-1	CASSLENSGEAFF
18	TRBV5-1	TRBJ2-2	CASSQRTSGGADTGELFF
13	TRBV6-1	TRBJ1-1	CASGFGLRTEAFF
18	TRBV7-9	TRBJ1-5	CASSLWTGRTMDYQPQHF
18	TRBV4-1	TRBJ2-7	CASSPSTGFGKADYEQYF
15	TRBV7-2	TRBJ1-1	CASSFYSFGNTEAFF
16	TRBV27	TRBJ2-3	CASSFLLRGTTDTQYF
14	TRBV29-1	TRBJ1-2	CSVDAAGGAYGYTF
16	TRBV5-4	TRBJ2-5	CASSLGTSGGQETQYF
14	TRBV9	TRBJ2-4	CASSVDEYSNIQYF
12	TRBV30	TRBJ2-7	CACMAGVSEQYF
15	TRBV7-9	TRBJ1-4	CASSLGQGAREKLFF
16	TRBV9	TRBJ2-5	CASSVGGQGAGETQYF
15	TRBV4-3	TRBJ2-7	CASSQQRGGSYEQYF
15	TRBV27	TRBJ1-6	CASSSQGDYNSPLHF
17	TRBV9	TRBJ2-3	CASSVGLAPGTTDTQYF
16	TRBV5-6	TRBJ1-3	CASSLGQGAAGNTIYF
15	TRBV19	TRBJ2-7	CASSTEDRGSYEQYF
15	TRBV6-5	TRBJ1-5	CASSYLAGRGQPQHF
12	TRBV6-6	TRBJ2-7	CASSGPGHEQYF
17	TRBV10-3	TRBJ1-5	CAISESFGRASNQPQHF
14	TRBV18	TRBJ2-5	CASSPTGNQETQYF
21	TRBV27	TRBJ2-6	CASSLGRVGTGSLSGANVLTF
15	TRBV15	TRBJ1-2	CATSRDVDSKGGYTF
14	TRBV27	TRBJ1-1	CASSRQGADTEAFF
15	TRBV9	TRBJ2-5	CASSVTPGGRETQYF
15	TRBV19	TRBJ1-6	CASSAGDRRASPLHF
16	TRBV9	TRBJ1-6	CASSTAAGRNNSPLHF
14	TRBV6-1	TRBJ2-7	CASSGQGVRYEQYF
13	TRBV2	TRBJ1-3	CASGLGTGVAIYF
15	TRBV30	TRBJ2-3	CAWSQGTGLTDTQYF
14	TRBV7-6	TRBJ2-3	CASSPEGGADTQYF
14	TRBV18	TRBJ2-1	CASSPTSNYNEQFF
19	TRBV19	TRBJ2-3	CASSGLAGGLYYNTDTQYF
14	TRBV12-5	TRBJ2-7	CASGSGQGRYEQYF
14	TRBV19	TRBJ1-5	CASSEGQGYQPQHF
13	TRBV27	TRBJ1-1	CASSFQSGTRAFF
18	TRBV4-1	TRBJ2-1	CASSRATLAGEGYNEQFF
15	TRBV2	TRBJ1-3	CASSDGQGAGNTIYF
14	TRBV5-1	TRBJ1-6	CASGEQGLDSPLHF
16	TRBV30	TRBJ2-7	CAWTPQGRGNSYEQYF
13	TRBV12-5	TRBJ1-1	CASGLEQGIGAFF
17	TRBV15	TRBJ2-2	CATSYMWGVANTGELFF
14	TRBV27	TRBJ2-1	CASSLGQYFNEQFF
12	TRBV7-2	TRBJ1-1	CASSPPGQRAFF
14	TRBV19	TRBJ1-2	CASSIGGGGNGYTF
13	TRBV4-1	TRBJ1-5	CASSYGQYQPQHF
15	TRBV27	TRBJ1-5	CASSLFSGGNQPQHF
12	TRBV7-9	TRBJ2-7	CASSFHSYEQYF
18	TRBV5-1	TRBJ2-3	CASSLSTAGRDGTDTQYF
15	TRBV10-3	TRBJ1-1	CAISGRDRTNTEAFF
14	TRBV5-8	TRBJ1-1	CASSSGTGNTEAFF
15	TRBV9	TRBJ2-7	CASSVTGGASYEQYF
15	TRBV6-5	TRBJ2-7	CASTQRQAPPYEQYF